Listed below are T cell receptor beta chains from one sample, sequenced in a study of blood T cell repertoires in COVID-19. Data came from immunoSEQ multiplex PCR; TCRdb stores just in-frame clones and leaves some out. This table has roughly 250,000 clones, approximately 83% appearing once. The sequencing input was PBMCs or T cells enriched from blood (not recorded which). Source of these receptors: a woman aged 25 to 39 who had recovered from COVID-19. Each CDR3 is given with its conserved first and last residue. A D gene is named only where the DNA matches it firmly. Clone size appears in some rows only: once, few, many, or a class for an expanded clone.

size	V	D	J	DNA	CDR3
-	TRBV29-1	-	TRBJ2-2	TGCAGCGTGGACCAGGGAATCGGGGAGCTGTTTTTT	CSVDQGIGELFF
-	TRBV20-1	-	TRBJ1-1	TGCAGTGCTCCTTACACTGAAGCTTTCTTT	CSAPYTEAFF
-	TRBV23-1	-	TRBJ1-4	TGCGCCAGCAGTCGCTCAGTTTTTCGGGATGAAAAACTGTTTTTT	CASSRSVFRDEKLFF
few	TRBV28	-	TRBJ1-2	TGTGCCAGCAGCGCCCAGGATCTTAACTATGGCTACACCTTC	CASSAQDLNYGYTF
-	TRBV18	TRBD1	TRBJ2-7	TGTGCCAGCTCACAAGCTCGGGGACAGTACTACGAGCAGTACTTC	CASSQARGQYYEQYF
-	TRBV4-2	-	TRBJ2-5	TGTGCCAGCAGCCCGTCAAATTGGGCCCAAGAGACCCAGTACTTC	CASSPSNWAQETQYF
-	TRBV5-1	TRBD1	TRBJ2-6	TGCGCCAGCAGCTTGTATCGACAGGGATCTGGGGCCAACGTCCTGACTTTC	CASSLYRQGSGANVLTF
-	TRBV27	-	TRBJ1-2	TGTGCCAGCAGTTTAGACAGTAACTATGGCTACACCTTC	CASSLDSNYGYTF
-	TRBV5-1	TRBD2	TRBJ2-1	TGCGCCAGCAGCTTGGAAGCTAGCGGGGGCTACCAGGATGAGCAGTTCTTC	CASSLEASGGYQDEQFF
-	TRBV29-1	-	TRBJ2-1	TGCAGCGTTGATAGAGGGGGAGGGGACTACAATGAGCAGTTCTTC	CSVDRGGGDYNEQFF